This TCR beta chain was obtained from a study of T cell responses to AZD1222 COVID-19 vaccine (dated by TCRdb to about 2021). General notes on the study: TCR sequencing was performed for roughly 250 trial participants, of whom around 210 were given two doses of AZD1222 and around 25 were given two doses of MenACWY control vaccine. Trial participants were enrolled into age subgroups of 18-55, 56-69 and 70-plus years, which contained 148, 28 and 57 TCR-sequenced participants, respectively.

The CDR3 regions of human TCRbeta chains were analyzed by immunosequencing. On the study's bioinformatics: TCRs in the repertoires were matched against a reference library of SARS-CoV-2-specific TCRs that had been generated with the MIRA antigen-specificity platform. Breadth was defined as the fraction of unique TCRs that were SARS-CoV-2-associated, and depth was defined as the fraction of total T cells that were SARS-CoV-2-associated. Each spike-specific TCR was assigned to its reactive spike region and to a CD4 or CD8 class using the MIRA data. Log10-transformed breadth and depth values were compared by one-way ANOVA with Sidak's multiple comparisons tests. This immuneACCESS table, as held by TCRdb, lists in-frame sequences with V and J called but not all clones. Of the missing ones, under half trace to an unresolved V gene in checked studies; the others have no known cause. The V and J calls and clone size come from that table; D and trimming were worked out from the DNA. The sample includes under 85,000 clones, with roughly 90% observed a single time. Jointly, the top ten make up approximately 4.8% of the sample.

The germline V gene yields SGHRS for CDR1 and YFSETQ for CDR2. From the cysteine up to the phenylalanine, the CDR3 has a length of 16 residues. The sequence is cut down to CDR3 DNA, 48 bases in frame from base 1. A distance of 12 bases separates the germline ends of V and J, which lose 0 bases and 0 bases respectively. General conclusions and limits of the study: CD4 TCRs associated with the vaccine covered the entire spike protein, and the dominant responses were in regions 160-218 and 743-854. Most participants were white British and females outnumbered males, and the authors suggested that clonal diversity may have been underestimated. Nearly half of unique spike-specific TCRs reportedly recognized epitopes outside regions mutated in the B.1.351 and B.1.1.7 variants. Because no day 14 peak-response samples were available, the repertoires could be characterized only after the peak T cell response. The 56-69-year group was small, and its depth increase did not reach significance, likely because of low power. Conclusions about previously exposed vaccinees are limited because only a handful of AZD1222 recipients were SARS-CoV-2 seropositive at baseline. A significant rise in spike-specific TCR breadth and depth was observed after two AZD1222 doses relative to day 0 and relative to MenACWY recipients.

The sample's time point label, in plain terms: baseline before first vaccination. This specimen's treatment or condition label, interpreted: meningococcal conjugate vaccine given as trial control. The vaccinee samples were drawn from two UK trials, COV001 and COV002, one of which was a single-blind randomized controlled phase 2/3 trial testing AZD1222 (ChAdOx1 nCoV-19) in healthy adults. For TCRbeta chain sequencing, PBMC samples from trial participants were taken at day 0 and at day 28 after the second dose. Turning to this clone: Its antigen target is currently unknown. Per-base quality was not reported, and no clone a single base away is much larger than it.

The chain employs TRBV5-1 and TRBJ2-5; the D gene assignment is ambiguous. The material was peripheral blood, obtained on day 0 of MenACWY control vaccination. The receptor's source is an adult in good health. DNA sequence: TGCGCCAGCAGCTTGGGAACCGGACGGAACCAAGAGACCCAGTACTTC. Its amino acids are CASSLGTGRNQETQYF.